Below are 15 T cell receptor beta chains sequenced from a single sample in a study of breast tumors, draining lymph nodes, adjacent tissues. Axillary draining lymph nodes of breast cancer patients supplied the node samples. TCRdb recomputed calls from the multiplex PCR reads with MiXCR, one row per CDR3 protein. Among 200,000 to 300,000 distinct CDR3 sequences, around 30% were seen once, and the ten largest hold roughly 1.2%. Sequenced sample: axillary lymph node tissue. All receptors derive from a female donor with breast cancer. Some clones in this sample may be carry-over from other donors' samples.

CDR3 sequence: CSAQRRTGKSEQFF. Written as DNA, the CDR3 is TGCAGTGCCCAAAGAAGGACGGGGAAGTCTGAGCAGTTCTTC. The chain combines TRBV20-1 with TRBJ2-1, with a tentative D call TRBD2 (5 bases). This CDR3 comprises 14 residues. V was trimmed by 6 bases and J by 9 bases, leaving 21 bases between them. Germline CDR1 DFQATT, CDR2 SNEGSKA (reference sequence).

This clonotype is a singleton in its sample. The CDR3 spells CASSLVALSGRIRNEQFF. CDR3 nucleotides: TGTGCCAGCAGCTTAGTGGCCCTTAGCGGGAGGATACGCAATGAGCAGTTCTTC. The chain has TRBV7-6 and TRBJ2-1; 10 positions agree with TRBD2. V lost 1 base to trimming and J lost 6 bases; unmatched junction nucleotides: 12. CDR3 length equals 18 residues. Germline V gene lookup returns CDR1 SGHVS and CDR2 FNYEAQ.

The gene calls are TRBV7-3 and TRBJ2-7, with 7 bases fitting TRBD1. CDR1 is SGHTA and CDR2 is FQGTGA in the germline V gene. CDR3 length equals 13 residues. J was trimmed by 6 bases and V by 5 bases; bases with no gene match: 7. As DNA, the CDR3 is TGTGCCAGCAGCCCCCGGGACAGTGCCGAGCAGTACTTC. Translated, it gives CASSPRDSAEQYF.

The sample holds many counts of this clonotype. The rearrangement uses TRBV30 and TRBJ1-2, with D perhaps TRBD1 (5 bases). The CDR3 covers 13 residues. V was clipped by 0 bases and J by 5 bases, with 10 bases between them. CDR1 and CDR2 from the germline V gene are GTSNPN and SVGIG (reference sequence). The CDR3 protein is CAWSVMGGYGYTF. DNA for the CDR3: TGTGCCTGGAGTGTAATGGGGGGTTATGGCTACACCTTC. Supplemented by reference TRBV30 and TRBJ1-2, the full variable domain reads SQTIHQWPATLVQPVGSPLSLECTVEGTSNPNLYWYRQAAGRGLQLLFYSVGIGQISSEVPQNLSASRPQDRQFILSSKKLLLSDSGFYLCAWSVMGGYGYTFGSGTRLTVV.

At least ten counts were recorded for this clonotype. The chain recombines TRBV5-1 with TRBJ2-2; 7 positions match TRBD2. Germline CDR1 and CDR2: SGHRS and YFSETQ. The CDR3 loop spans 16 amino acids. The J segment lost 2 bases and the V segment lost 1 base, leaving 5 bases of the junction unmatched. CDR3 loop: CASSLRRDYNTGELFF. The DNA for the CDR3 is TGCGCCAGCAGCTTGCGCCGGGACTACAACACCGGGGAGCTGTTTTTT.

This clonotype was seen ten or more times. V usage is TRBV19 and J usage is TRBJ1-2; 7 positions agree with TRBD1. Losses at the gene ends were 7 bases for V and 7 bases for J; bases not matched to a gene: 15. The CDR3 is 15 amino acids. The germline V gene encodes CDR1 LNHDA and CDR2 SQIVND (reference sequence). This CDR3 reads CASIYGSGTESGYTF. The CDR3, as DNA: TGTGCCAGTATCTACGGCTCGGGGACAGAGAGTGGCTACACCTTC.

This clonotype was observed at least ten times. The genes are TRBV7-9 and TRBJ1-4; weak D call: TRBD1 (5 bases). Trimming took off 2 bases at V and 15 bases at J, with 16 bases between the two ends. CDR1 is SEHNR and CDR2 is FQNEAQ in the germline V gene (reference sequence). This CDR3 is 13 amino acids long. CDR3 sequence: CASSLLRGNEVFF. CDR3 coding DNA: TGTGCCAGCAGCTTATTACGGGGCAACGAGGTGTTTTTT.

The sample holds many counts of this clonotype. This rearrangement joins TRBV20-1 to TRBJ1-6; D not resolved. This CDR3 has 11 amino acids. Trimming pared 3 bases from V and 10 bases from J, leaving 7 bases between. Germline V CDR1 and CDR2: DFQATT, SNEGSKA (reference sequence). DNA of the CDR3: TGCAGTGCTAGGGCAGGATCACCCCTCCACTTT. This codes for CSARAGSPLHF.

In this sample, this clonotype turned up many times. The chain is built from TRBV7-2 and TRBJ2-5; possibly TRBD2 for D (7 bases). This CDR3 is built from 14 residues. With 4 bases removed from V and 5 bases from J, the gap between germline ends came to 14 bases. Germline-derived CDR1 and CDR2 are SGHTA and FQGNSA. DNA for the CDR3: TGTGCCAGCAGCTCCGGGGAGGGGGGGGAGACCCAGTACTTC. Translation gives CASSSGEGGETQYF.

This clonotype was seen many times. The chain recombines TRBV19 with TRBJ1-5; no firm D call. CDR3 length: 14 residues. Per the germline V gene, CDR1 is LNHDA and CDR2 is SQIVND (reference sequence). The V gene lost 3 bases and the J gene lost 7 bases, with 13 bases spanning the gap. CDR3 nucleotide sequence: TGTGCCAGTAGTATTCCCCCCAAGGAGCAGCCCCAGCATTTT. Amino acid sequence: CASSIPPKEQPQHF. Drawing the rest from reference TRBV19 and TRBJ1-5, the complete variable domain is DGGITQSPKYLFRKEGQNVTLSCEQNLNHDAMYWYRQDPGQGLRLIYYSQIVNDFQKGDIAEGYSVSREKKESFPLTVTSAQKNPTAFYLCASSIPPKEQPQHFGDGTRLSIL.

V and J are TRBV25-1 and TRBJ1-2, with 7 bases lining up with TRBD1. The germline CDR1 and CDR2 sequences are MGHDK and SYGVNS. V lost 6 bases, J lost 4 bases, and 5 bases stayed unmatched. There are 13 residues in the CDR3. CDR3 DNA: TGTGCCAGCAGCGGACAGGCCATCTATGGCTACACCTTC. Translating it yields CASSGQAIYGYTF.

V gene TRBV29-1 combines with J gene TRBJ2-1, with 9 bases fitting TRBD2. This CDR3 is built from 16 residues. Trimming at V came to 4 bases and at J to 1 base, leaving 8 bases not matched to a gene. Looked up from germline, CDR1 is SQVTM and CDR2 is ANQGSEA. The CDR3 nucleotides read TGCAGCGTTGTTGGCGGGAGGGCCTGGTCCTACAATGAGCAGTTCTTC. Protein: CSVVGGRAWSYNEQFF.

This clonotype has at least ten counts. The chain combines TRBV28 with TRBJ1-4; D call uncertain. CDR3 length: 15 amino acids. Trimming shortened V by 5 bases and J by 0 bases, and 10 bases separated the two germline ends. The germline V gene has CDR1 MDHEN and CDR2 SYDVKM. CDR3 nucleotides: TGTGCCAGCAGTAACTACGAAGCAACTAATGAAAAACTGTTTTTT. This codes for CASSNYEATNEKLFF.

The chain employs TRBV27 and TRBJ2-7, with TRBD1 as a possible D gene (6 bases). This CDR3 is built from 13 residues. Germline V gene data show CDR1 as MNHEY and CDR2 as SMNVEV (reference sequence). Trimming removed 5 bases from V and 3 bases from J, with 11 bases in between. The CDR3 protein is CASSPLDSYEQYF. In DNA form, the CDR3 reads TGTGCCAGCAGTCCGTTGGACAGCTACGAGCAGTACTTC.

This clonotype was detected ten times or more. The J gene is TRBJ1-2, the V gene TRBV29-1; 9 positions agree with TRBD1. Germline-derived CDR1 and CDR2 are SQVTM and ANQGSEA. V shed 4 bases and J 1 base; nucleotides not matched to a gene: 10. This CDR3 spans 16 amino acids. The CDR3 DNA reads TGCAGCGTTGTCCCGGGACAGGGAAACTTTAACTATGGCTACACCTTC. Its protein product is CSVVPGQGNFNYGYTF.